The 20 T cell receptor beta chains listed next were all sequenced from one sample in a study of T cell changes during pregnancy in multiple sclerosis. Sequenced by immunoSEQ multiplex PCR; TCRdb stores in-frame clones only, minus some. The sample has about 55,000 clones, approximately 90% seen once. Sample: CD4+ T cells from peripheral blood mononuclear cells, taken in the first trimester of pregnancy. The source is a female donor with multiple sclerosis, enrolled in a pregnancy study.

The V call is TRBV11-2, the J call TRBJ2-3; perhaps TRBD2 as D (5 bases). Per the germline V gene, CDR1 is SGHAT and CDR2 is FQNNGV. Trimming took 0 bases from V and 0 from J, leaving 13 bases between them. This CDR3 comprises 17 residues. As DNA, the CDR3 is TGTGCCAGCAGCTTAGATCCGAAAAGCGGTAGCACAGATACGCAGTATTTT. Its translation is CASSLDPKSGSTDTQYF.

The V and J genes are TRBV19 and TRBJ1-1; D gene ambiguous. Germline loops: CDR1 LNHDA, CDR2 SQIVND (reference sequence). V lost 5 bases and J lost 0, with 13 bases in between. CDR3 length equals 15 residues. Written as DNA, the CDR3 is TGTGCCAGTAGTTCCCTGACTGGCCTGAACACTGAAGCTTTCTTT. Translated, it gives CASSSLTGLNTEAFF.

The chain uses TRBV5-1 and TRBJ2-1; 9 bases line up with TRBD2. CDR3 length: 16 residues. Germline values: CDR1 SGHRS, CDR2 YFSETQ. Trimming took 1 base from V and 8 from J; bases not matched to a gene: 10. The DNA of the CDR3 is TGCGCCAGCAGCTTGTTGGGGGGGCTAGCGGGACATGAGCAGTTCTTC. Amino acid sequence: CASSLLGGLAGHEQFF.

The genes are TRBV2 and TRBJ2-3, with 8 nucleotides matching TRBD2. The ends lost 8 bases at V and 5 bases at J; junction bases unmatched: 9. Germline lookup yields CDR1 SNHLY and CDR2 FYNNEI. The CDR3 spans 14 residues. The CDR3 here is CASGRTSNEDTQYF. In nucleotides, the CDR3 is TGTGCCAGCGGTAGGACTAGCAACGAAGATACGCAGTATTTT.

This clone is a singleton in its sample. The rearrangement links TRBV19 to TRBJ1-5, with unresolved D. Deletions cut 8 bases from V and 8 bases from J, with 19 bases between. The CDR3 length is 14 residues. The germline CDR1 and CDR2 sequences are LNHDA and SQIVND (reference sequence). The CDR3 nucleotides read TGTGCCAGTCGTAAATCCGGGAGCTGGGAGCCCCAGCATTTT. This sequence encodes CASRKSGSWEPQHF.

CDR3 DNA sequence: TGTGCCAGCAGGCCCGGGGGGGCGGGGACAGATACGCAGTATTTT. Protein sequence: CASRPGGAGTDTQYF. J is TRBJ2-3 and V is TRBV28; 8 bases match TRBD2. CDR1 and CDR2 (germline): MDHEN, SYDVKM. Trimming took 6 bases from V and 3 from J; bases not matched to a gene: 8. This CDR3 comprises 15 residues. The full variable domain, its missing parts supplied by reference TRBV28 and TRBJ2-3, is DVKVTQSSRYLVKRTGEKVFLECVQDMDHENMFWYRQDPGLGLRLIYFSYDVKMKEKGDIPEGYSVSREKKERFSLILESASTNQTSMYLCASRPGGAGTDTQYFGPGTRLTVL.

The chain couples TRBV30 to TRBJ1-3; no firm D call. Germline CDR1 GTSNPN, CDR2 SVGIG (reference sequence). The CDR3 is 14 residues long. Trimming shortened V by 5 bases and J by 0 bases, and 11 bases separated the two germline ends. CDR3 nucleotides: TGTGCCTGGTCCCCTAATCTCTCTGGAAACACCATATATTTT. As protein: CAWSPNLSGNTIYF. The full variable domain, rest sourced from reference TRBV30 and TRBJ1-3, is SQTIHQWPATLVQPVGSPLSLECTVEGTSNPNLYWYRQAAGRGLQLLFYSVGIGQISSEVPQNLSASRPQDRQFILSSKKLLLSDSGFYLCAWSPNLSGNTIYFGEGSWLTVV.

CDR3 in amino acids: CASSHRDIKYNEQFF. CDR3 DNA: TGTGCCAGCAGCCATCGGGACATCAAATACAATGAGCAGTTCTTC. The chain links TRBV7-9 to TRBJ2-1; D perhaps matches TRBD1 (6 bases). Germline V gene sequence: CDR1 SEHNR, CDR2 FQNEAQ (reference sequence). The CDR3 contains 15 residues. Between the trimmed V and J ends, which lost 5 bases and 4 bases, there was a span of 15 bases.

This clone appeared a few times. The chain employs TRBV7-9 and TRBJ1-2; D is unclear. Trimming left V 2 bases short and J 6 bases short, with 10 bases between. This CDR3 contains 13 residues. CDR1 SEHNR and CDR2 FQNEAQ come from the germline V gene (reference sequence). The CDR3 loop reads CASSLRRVDGYTF. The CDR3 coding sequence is TGTGCCAGCAGCTTACGACGGGTGGATGGCTACACCTTC.

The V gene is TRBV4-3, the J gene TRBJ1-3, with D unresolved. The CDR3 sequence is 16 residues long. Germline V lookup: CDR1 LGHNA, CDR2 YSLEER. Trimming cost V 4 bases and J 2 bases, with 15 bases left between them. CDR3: CASSPFARGPGNTIYF. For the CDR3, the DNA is TGCGCCAGCAGCCCGTTTGCTCGGGGTCCTGGAAACACCATATATTTT.

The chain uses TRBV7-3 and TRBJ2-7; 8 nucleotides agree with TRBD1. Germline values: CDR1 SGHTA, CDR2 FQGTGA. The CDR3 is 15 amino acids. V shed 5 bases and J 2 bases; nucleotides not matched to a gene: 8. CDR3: CASSLDGRGPYEQYF. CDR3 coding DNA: TGTGCCAGCAGCCTCGATGGCAGGGGGCCCTACGAGCAGTACTTC.

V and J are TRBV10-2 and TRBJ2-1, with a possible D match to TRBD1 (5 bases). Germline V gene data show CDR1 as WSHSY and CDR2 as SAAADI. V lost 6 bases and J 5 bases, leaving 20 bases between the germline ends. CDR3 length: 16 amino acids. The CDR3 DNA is TGCGCCAGCAGGCGACAGTCCAACTCCATTAACAATGAGCAGTTCTTC. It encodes CASRRQSNSINNEQFF.

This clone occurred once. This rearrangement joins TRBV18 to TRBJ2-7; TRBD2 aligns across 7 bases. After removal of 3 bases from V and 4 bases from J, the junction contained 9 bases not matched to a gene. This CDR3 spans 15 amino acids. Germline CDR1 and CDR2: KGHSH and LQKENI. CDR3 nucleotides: TGTGCCAGCTCACCCCATCCCGCGGGGGAATACGAGCAGTACTTC. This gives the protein CASSPHPAGEYEQYF.

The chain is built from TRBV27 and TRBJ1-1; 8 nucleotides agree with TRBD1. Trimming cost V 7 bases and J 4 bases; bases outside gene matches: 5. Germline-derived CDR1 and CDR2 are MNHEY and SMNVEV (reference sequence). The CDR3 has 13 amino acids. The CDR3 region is CASTRTGSTEAFF. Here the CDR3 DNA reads TGTGCCAGCACCAGGACAGGGAGCACTGAAGCTTTCTTT.

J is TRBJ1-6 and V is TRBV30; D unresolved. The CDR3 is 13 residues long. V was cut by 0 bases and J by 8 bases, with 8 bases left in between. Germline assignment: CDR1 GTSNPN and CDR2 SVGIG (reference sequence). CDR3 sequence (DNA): TGTGCCTGGAGTGTAGGAGAATATTCACCCCTCCACTTT. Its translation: CAWSVGEYSPLHF. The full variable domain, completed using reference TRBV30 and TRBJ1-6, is SQTIHQWPATLVQPVGSPLSLECTVEGTSNPNLYWYRQAAGRGLQLLFYSVGIGQISSEVPQNLSASRPQDRQFILSSKKLLLSDSGFYLCAWSVGEYSPLHFGNGTRLTVT.

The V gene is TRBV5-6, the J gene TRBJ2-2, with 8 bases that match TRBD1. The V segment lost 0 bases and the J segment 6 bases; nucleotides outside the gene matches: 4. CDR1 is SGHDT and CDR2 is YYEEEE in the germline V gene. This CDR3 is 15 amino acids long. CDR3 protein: CASSLGQGKAGELFF. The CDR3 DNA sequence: TGTGCCAGCAGCTTGGGACAGGGGAAGGCCGGGGAGCTGTTTTTT.

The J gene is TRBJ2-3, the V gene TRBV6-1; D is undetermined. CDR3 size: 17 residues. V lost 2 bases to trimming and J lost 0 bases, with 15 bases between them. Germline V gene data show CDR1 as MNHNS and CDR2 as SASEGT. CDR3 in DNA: TGTGCCAGCAGTGAATCGGCGAAGCCGACAAGCACAGATACGCAGTATTTT. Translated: CASSESAKPTSTDTQYF.

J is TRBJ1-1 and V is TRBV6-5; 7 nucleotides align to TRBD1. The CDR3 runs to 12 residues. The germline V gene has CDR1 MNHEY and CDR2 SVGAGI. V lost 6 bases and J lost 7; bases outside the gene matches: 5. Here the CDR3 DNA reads TGTGCCAGCAGCCCTCACAGGGGTGAAGCTTTCTTT. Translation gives CASSPHRGEAFF.

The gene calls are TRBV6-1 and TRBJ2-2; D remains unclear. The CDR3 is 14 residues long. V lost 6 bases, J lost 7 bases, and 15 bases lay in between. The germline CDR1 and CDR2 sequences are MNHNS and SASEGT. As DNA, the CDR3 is TGTGCCAGCAGGCTCATGTTTTCAGGCGGGGAGCTGTTTTTT. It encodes CASRLMFSGGELFF.

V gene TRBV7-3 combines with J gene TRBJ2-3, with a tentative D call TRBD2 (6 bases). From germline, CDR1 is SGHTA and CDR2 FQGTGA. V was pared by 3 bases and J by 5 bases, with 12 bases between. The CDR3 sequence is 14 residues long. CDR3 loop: CASSFGGTGDTQYF. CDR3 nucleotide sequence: TGTGCCAGCAGCTTCGGCGGGACGGGAGATACGCAGTATTTT.